This T cell receptor beta chain was observed in a study of CD8 T cells in ankylosing spondylitis. The ends were cut back, 4 bases at V and 6 bases at J, with 10 bases in the middle. The CDR3 runs 12 residues. Study-wide results and limits: Clones linked to disease were reported to show significant enrichment in matched ankylosing spondylitis synovial fluid. With a CD8+ phenotype, disease-linked clones were relatively rare in peripheral blood. Among TCR beta sequences, a motif of several highly homologous variants appeared characteristic of ankylosing spondylitis blood.

Quantitative molecular-barcoded 5'-RACE generated the TCR beta libraries. TCRdb recomputed calls from the 5' RACE reads with MiXCR, one row per CDR3 protein. The sample contains 200,000 to 250,000 distinct CDR3 sequences, 8% to 11% of which appear only once. This clonotype was counted ten times or more. What it binds is unknown. The rearrangement links TRBV12-3 or TRBV12-4 to TRBJ2-7, with D uncertain. The clonotype comes from a male donor with ankylosing spondylitis or in good health (not recorded which). Sequencing was performed on blood, either unsorted or a sorted T cell fraction (not recorded which). The CDR3 DNA follows: TGTGCCAGCAGTTACTCGGGTGGCGAGCAGTACTTC. Translated, it gives CASSYSGGEQYF.